The clone carrying this TCR beta chain was observed many times. Its antigen is currently unknown. TCRdb reprocessed the 5' RACE reads with MiXCR, giving one entry per CDR3 protein. The sample contains about 130,000 distinct CDR3 sequences, roughly 6.6% of which appear only once. This sample was taken from a study of CD8 T cells in ankylosing spondylitis. Study findings and constraints: What appeared characteristic of ankylosing spondylitis blood was a TCR beta motif of eight or nine highly homologous variants.

CDR3 size: 11 residues. The V end lost 1 base, the J end lost 5 bases, and 3 bases lay between the germline ends. Germline V gene sequence: CDR1 LGHDT, CDR2 YNNKEL (reference sequence). The chain carries TRBV3-1 and TRBJ2-7; no firm D call. Sequencing was done on a sample of blood, either unsorted or a sorted T cell fraction (not recorded which). This receptor was taken from a male donor with ankylosing spondylitis or in good health (not recorded which). For the CDR3, the DNA is TGTGCCAGCAGCCAAGTCAACGAGCAGTACTTC. Amino acid sequence: CASSQVNEQYF.